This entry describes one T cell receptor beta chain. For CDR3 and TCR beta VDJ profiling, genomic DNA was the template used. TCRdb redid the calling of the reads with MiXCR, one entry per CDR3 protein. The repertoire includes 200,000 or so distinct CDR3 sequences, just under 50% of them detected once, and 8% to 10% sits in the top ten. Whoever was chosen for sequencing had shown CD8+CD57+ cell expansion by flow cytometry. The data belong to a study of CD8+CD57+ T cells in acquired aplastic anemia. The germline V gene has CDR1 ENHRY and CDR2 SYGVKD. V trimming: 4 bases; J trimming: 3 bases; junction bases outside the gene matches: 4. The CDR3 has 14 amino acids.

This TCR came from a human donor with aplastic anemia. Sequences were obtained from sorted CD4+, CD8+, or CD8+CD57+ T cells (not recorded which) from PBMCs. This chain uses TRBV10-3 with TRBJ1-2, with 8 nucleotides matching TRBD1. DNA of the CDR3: TGTGCCATCAGTGGGGGACAGGAAGACTATGGCTACACCTTC. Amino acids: CAISGGQEDYGYTF.